This TCR beta chain was documented in a study of control samples from healthy donors and cancer patients (dated by TCRdb to the early 2020s). The method behind the library was the immunoSEQ multiplex PCR assay. Imported from immuneACCESS, the table was reduced by TCRdb to in-frame sequences with V and J called. These copies leave out some clones; in studies compared against another copy, an unresolved V gene accounts for under half, and the cause of the remainder is not known. Here the sample has around 250,000 clones; around 80% occur a single time. The biggest ten clones account for about 14% of the sample. Note on this clone: The antigen it recognizes is unknown. No much larger clone is present one base from it, and per-base qualities are unavailable.

Taken from cysteine to phenylalanine, the CDR3 has 16 residues. Only the CDR3 part of the read is kept: 48 bases, read in frame from the first base. Here V drops 3 bases and J drops 5 bases, and the junction holds 10 bases not matched to any gene. This clonotype originated in a woman between 55 and 75 years old with lung cancer. The rearrangement joined TRBV5-7 to TRBJ2-5; a stretch of 10 junction bases matches TRBD1. TRBV5-7 is designated an ORF whose function remains uncertain. The sample taken for sequencing was PBMCs. In nucleotide form, the sequence is TGTGCCAGCAGCTCAGACAGGGGGCATGGGGATGAGACCCAGTACTTC. Its translation reads: CASSSDRGHGDETQYF.